The 12 T cell receptor beta chains presented below share a single source sample, sequenced in a study of CD8+CD57+ T cells in acquired aplastic anemia. Researchers used genomic DNA as the template to profile TCR beta VDJ and CDR3. TCRdb itself ran the reads through MiXCR, one entry per CDR3 protein. Of over 250,000 distinct CDR3 sequences listed, under 60% were seen once; the top ten hold around 1.2%. Flow cytometry had shown expanded CD8+CD57+ cells in the patients chosen for sequencing. What was sequenced was sorted CD4+, CD8+, or CD8+CD57+ T cells (not recorded which) from PBMCs. The receptors derive from a human donor with aplastic anemia.

Here the CDR3 reads CASSIAENIQYF. The CDR3, as DNA: TGTGCCAGTAGTATAGCGGAAAACATTCAGTACTTC. The J gene is TRBJ2-4, the V gene TRBV19, with D hard to call. Germline values: CDR1 LNHDA, CDR2 SQIVND (reference sequence). Trimming removed 1 base at V and 5 bases at J, with 3 bases between. This CDR3 has 12 amino acids. Complete variable domain (other parts from reference TRBV19 and TRBJ2-4): DGGITQSPKYLFRKEGQNVTLSCEQNLNHDAMYWYRQDPGQGLRLIYYSQIVNDFQKGDIAEGYSVSREKKESFPLTVTSAQKNPTAFYLCASSIAENIQYFGAGTRLSVL.

This clonotype was found many times. This rearrangement joins TRBV19 to TRBJ2-3; tentatively, D is TRBD1 (6 bases). The CDR3 consists of 15 residues. Trimming stripped 1 base from V and 6 bases from J, with 14 bases between. The germline gives CDR1 LNHDA, CDR2 SQIVND (reference sequence). The CDR3: CASSIVGGAGDTQYF. CDR3 coding DNA: TGTGCCAGTAGTATAGTTGGGGGCGCCGGTGATACGCAGTATTTT.

The chain recombines TRBV7-8 with TRBJ2-2, with D unresolved. Trimming removed 4 bases from V and 8 bases from J, with 8 bases in between. The CDR3 is made up of 12 amino acids. In germline, CDR1 is SGHVS, CDR2 FQNEAQ. DNA of the CDR3: TGTGCCAGCAGCTCGACAAGGGGGGAGCTGTTTTTT. Protein: CASSSTRGELFF. Together with reference TRBV7-8 and TRBJ2-2, the CDR3 gives the full variable domain: GAGVSQSPRYKVAKRGQDVALRCDPISGHVSLFWYQQALGQGPEFLTYFQNEAQLDKSGLPSDRFFAERPEGSVSTLKIQRTQQEDSAVYLCASSSTRGELFFGEGSRLTVL.

This clonotype was detected many times. This rearrangement joins TRBV20-1 to TRBJ1-6; D gene ambiguous. The CDR3 consists of 16 residues. The V gene's germline CDR1 is DFQATT and CDR2 SNEGSKA (reference sequence). V lost 0 bases to trimming and J lost 7 bases, with 16 bases between them. CDR3 bases: TGCAGTGCTAGAGATCCGGCACCGTCGGGGAATTCACCCCTCCACTTT. Its translation is CSARDPAPSGNSPLHF.

This clonotype was observed a few times. The V gene is TRBV20-1, the J gene TRBJ2-1; D gene uncertain. This CDR3 contains 12 residues. V lost 7 bases and J 8 bases, leaving 15 bases between the germline ends. Germline assignment: CDR1 DFQATT and CDR2 SNEGSKA (reference sequence). The CDR3 protein is CSGSSGRHEQFF. For the CDR3, the DNA is TGCAGTGGAAGTTCTGGGCGGCATGAGCAGTTCTTC.

Comments on this clonotype: One end of the junction varies from germline; a read error may be responsible. The CDR3 DNA is TGTGCCAGCAGCTTAGGACAGGGTTTATCTGGCCACACCTTC. It encodes CASSLGQGLSGHTF. This chain links TRBV7-9 with TRBJ1-2, with 7 bases lining up with TRBD1. The CDR3 has 14 residues. Germline values: CDR1 SEHNR, CDR2 FQNEAQ (reference sequence).

This clonotype was picked up a small number of times. The rearrangement joins TRBV12-3 or TRBV12-4 to TRBJ2-2, with D possibly matching TRBD1 (5 bases). The V end lost 0 bases, the J end lost 5 bases, and 13 bases lay between the germline ends. This CDR3 spans 16 amino acids. CDR3 loop: CASSLAAGRSTGELFF. DNA for the CDR3: TGTGCCAGCAGTTTAGCGGCAGGGCGGTCGACCGGGGAGCTGTTTTTT.

There are many counts of this clonotype. The chain employs TRBV12-5 and TRBJ2-1; 9 bases fit TRBD1. This CDR3 region has 16 residues. V trimming: 6 bases; J trimming: 1 base; junction bases outside the gene matches: 7. CDR1 and CDR2 from the germline V gene are LGHNT and FRNRAP. CDR3 region: CASGQGAELSYNEQFF. The CDR3 DNA is TGTGCTAGTGGACAGGGGGCGGAACTATCCTACAATGAGCAGTTCTTC.

The chain has TRBV25-1 and TRBJ2-7; 9 bases are a match to TRBD1. The ends lost 4 bases at V and 1 base at J; junction bases unmatched: 8. The CDR3 length is 16 residues. The germline CDR1 and CDR2 sequences are MGHDK and SYGVNS. In DNA, the CDR3 is TGTGCCAGCAGTGCGGCAACCGGGACAGGGTCCTACGAGCAGTACTTC. Translating it yields CASSAATGTGSYEQYF.

About this clonotype: A junction boundary mismatches the germline segment, possibly from a read error. The gene calls are TRBV19 and TRBJ1-6; D is unclear. This CDR3 contains 18 residues. Germline V gene data show CDR1 as LNHDA and CDR2 as SQIVND (reference sequence). The CDR3, as DNA: TGTGCCAGTGGTATAGATCCCGGCGGTGGAAGGGCGAATTCACCCCTCCACTTT. This sequence encodes CASGIDPGGGRANSPLHF.

The V call is TRBV20-1, the J call TRBJ1-6; maybe TRBD1 (5 bases). V dropped 2 bases and J dropped 2 bases, with 13 bases sitting between them. This CDR3 is 16 amino acids long. The V gene's germline CDR1 is DFQATT and CDR2 SNEGSKA (reference sequence). CDR3 DNA sequence: TGCAGTGCTAGAAACCCGGGGGTCACCTATAATTCACCCCTCCACTTT. Protein: CSARNPGVTYNSPLHF.

This clonotype was observed at least ten times. The rearrangement uses TRBV9 and TRBJ2-2; TRBD2 matches at 10 bases. Germline V gene data show CDR1 as SGDLS and CDR2 as YYNGEE. The CDR3 length is 17 residues. V was pared by 0 bases and J by 5 bases, with 7 bases of the junction left unmatched. CDR3 sequence reads: CASSVGRGLAQTGELFF. CDR3 nucleotide sequence: TGTGCCAGCAGCGTAGGGAGGGGACTAGCGCAAACCGGGGAGCTGTTTTTT.